This T cell receptor (beta chain) came from a study of shared clonotypes between healthy human individuals. Study conclusions and caveats: In having few donors, the study represented limited genetic and exposure-history diversity. Clonotype sharing levels among donors were expected to vary with sequencing depth. Incomplete sequencing of sorted subsets was indicated by rarefaction despite large depth.

The deep-level immunoSEQ assay was used. This table comes from immunoSEQ multiplex PCR, and its TCRdb copy is limited to in-frame clones, with some not included. The sample holds approximately 1.1 million clones, approximately 78% seen once. V shed 0 bases, J shed 12 bases, and the junction held 6 bases outside the gene matches. Per the germline V gene, CDR1 is SGHNT and CDR2 is YYREEE (reference sequence). The length of the CDR3 is 14 residues. Details on this clone: Its specificity is unknown.

The source of this sequence is a man aged 18-30 years in good health. Some clones in this sample may be carry-over from other donors' samples. V usage is TRBV5-4 and J usage is TRBJ2-7; 13 nucleotides agree with TRBD2. The material sequenced was memory CD4+ T cells from PBMCs. Subset noted: CD45RA-negative fraction. CDR3 region: CASSLGLAGGASYF. DNA for the CDR3: TGTGCCAGCAGCTTGGGACTAGCGGGAGGAGCCTCGTACTTC.